This T cell receptor (beta chain) comes out of a study of OX40 agonist ivuxolimab in advanced cancers. Data came from immunoSEQ multiplex PCR; TCRdb stores just in-frame clones and leaves some out. The sample shows roughly 93,000 clones, 70% to 85% of them seen only once. V lost 7 bases and J lost 4; bases outside the gene matches: 7. The CDR3 loop spans 14 amino acids. Germline V gives CDR1 MNHNS, CDR2 SASEGT. The specimen was CD4+ or CD8+ T cells sorted from blood, collected in a trial of the OX40 agonist ivuxolimab. The rearrangement links TRBV6-1 to TRBJ2-4, with 7 bases aligning to TRBD1. The clonotype comes from an adult with an advanced solid tumor such as melanoma, head and neck, liver or kidney cancer. CDR3 region: CASIDGTVKNIQYF. The CDR3 nucleotides read TGTGCCAGCATTGACGGGACAGTAAAAAACATTCAGTACTTC.